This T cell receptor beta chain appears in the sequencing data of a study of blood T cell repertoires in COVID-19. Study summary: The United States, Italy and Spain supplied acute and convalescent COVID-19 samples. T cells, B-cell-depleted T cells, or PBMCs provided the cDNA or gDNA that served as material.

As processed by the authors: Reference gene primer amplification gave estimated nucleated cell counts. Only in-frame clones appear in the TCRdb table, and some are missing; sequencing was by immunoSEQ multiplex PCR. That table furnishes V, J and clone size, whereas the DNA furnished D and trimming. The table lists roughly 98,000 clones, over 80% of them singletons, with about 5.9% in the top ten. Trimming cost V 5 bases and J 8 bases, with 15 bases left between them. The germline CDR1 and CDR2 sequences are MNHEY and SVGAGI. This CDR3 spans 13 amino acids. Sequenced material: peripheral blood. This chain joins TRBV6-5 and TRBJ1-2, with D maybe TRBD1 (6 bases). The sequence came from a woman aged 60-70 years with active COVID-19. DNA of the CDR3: TGTGCCAGCAGTCCTTTCGGGCAGGGGGGCTACACCTTC. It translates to CASSPFGQGGYTF.